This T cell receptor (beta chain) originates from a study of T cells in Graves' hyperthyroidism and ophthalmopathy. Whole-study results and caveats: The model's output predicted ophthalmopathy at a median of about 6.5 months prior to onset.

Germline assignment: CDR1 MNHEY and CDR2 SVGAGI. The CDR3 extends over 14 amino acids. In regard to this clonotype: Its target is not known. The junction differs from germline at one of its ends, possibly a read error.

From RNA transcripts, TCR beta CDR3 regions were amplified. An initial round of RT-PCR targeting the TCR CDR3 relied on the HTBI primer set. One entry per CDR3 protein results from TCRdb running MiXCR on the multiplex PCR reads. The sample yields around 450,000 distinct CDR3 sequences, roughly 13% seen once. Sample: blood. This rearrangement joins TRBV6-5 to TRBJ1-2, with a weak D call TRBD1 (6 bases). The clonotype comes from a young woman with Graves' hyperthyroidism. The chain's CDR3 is CASSYGQSNYSYTF. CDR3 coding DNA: TGTGCCAGCAGTTATGGACAGTCTAACTATAGCTACACCTTC.